This T cell receptor beta chain is drawn from a study of regulatory T cells in long-lasting Graves disease. General study results and limits: Persistent Graves' cases showed lower TCR diversity than newly diagnosed cases. Persistent disease exhibited a predilection for TRBV28, TRBJ1-2 and TRBJ2-5.

The germline CDR1 and CDR2 sequences are MDHEN and SYDVKM. V lost 4 bases and J lost 12, with 18 bases in between. This CDR3 has 14 residues. Of note for this clonotype: Its antigen is not known.

To make TCR beta libraries, researchers used iRepertoire HTBI primers and Arm-PCR of CDR3 regions. MiXCR, applied by TCRdb to the multiplex PCR reads, yields one record per CDR3 protein. Of hundreds of thousands of distinct CDR3 sequences listed, approximately 15% were seen once; the top ten hold roughly 27%. Time point described: newly diagnosed GD, antithyroid drugs for less than 3 months. RNA extracted from PBMCs served as the sequencing template. The same data also contributed to another study, on T cells in Graves' hyperthyroidism and ophthalmopathy. As that report states: The TCR CDR3 first-round RT-PCR relied on the HTBI primer set. Using 13 V-J features, a model discriminated ophthalmopathy from stable hyperthyroidism.

The source material was peripheral blood mononuclear cells (PBMCs), sampled at new diagnosis, from a patient treated with antithyroid drugs. The sequence derives from a man aged 35 to 55 with Graves disease. The V call is TRBV28, the J call TRBJ2-2; tentatively, D is TRBD2 (5 bases). The CDR3 sequence is CASSSLGARRKLFF. The CDR3 nucleotides are TGTGCCAGCAGTTCCCTCGGAGCTCGGAGGAAGCTGTTTTTT.